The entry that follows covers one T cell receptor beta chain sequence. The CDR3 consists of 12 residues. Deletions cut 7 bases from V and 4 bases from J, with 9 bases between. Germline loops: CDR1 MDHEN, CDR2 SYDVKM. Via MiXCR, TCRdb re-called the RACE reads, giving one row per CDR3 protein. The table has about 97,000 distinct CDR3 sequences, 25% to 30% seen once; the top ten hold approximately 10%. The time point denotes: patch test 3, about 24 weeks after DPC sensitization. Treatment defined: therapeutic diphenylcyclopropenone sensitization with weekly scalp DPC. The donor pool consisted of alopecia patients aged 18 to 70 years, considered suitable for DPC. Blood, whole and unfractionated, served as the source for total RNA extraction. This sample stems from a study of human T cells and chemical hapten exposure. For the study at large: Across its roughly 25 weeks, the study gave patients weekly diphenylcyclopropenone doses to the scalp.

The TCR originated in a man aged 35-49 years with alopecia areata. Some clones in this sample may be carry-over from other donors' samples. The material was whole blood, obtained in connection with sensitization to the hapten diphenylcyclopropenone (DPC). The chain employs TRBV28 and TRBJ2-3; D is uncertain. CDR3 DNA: TGTGCCAGCACCAGATCGGCAGATACGCAGTATTTT. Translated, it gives CASTRSADTQYF.